The T cell receptor (beta chain) described here comes from a study of cytomegalovirus exposure and HLA in healthy donors. The germline CDR1 and CDR2 sequences are KGHSH and LQKENI. This CDR3 has 14 residues. Trimming left V 6 bases short and J 4 bases short, with 15 bases between. Use of 60 Vbeta and 13 Jbeta primers characterized the PCR. Repertoires were generated with immunoSEQ multiplex PCR, while TCRdb's copy carries only in-frame clones and drops some. The sample includes about 120,000 clones, about three quarters seen only once; the top ten take more than 10%. This clone was detected only once.

Material: PBMCs. V is TRBV18 and J is TRBJ1-1; D ambiguous. The TCR sequence derives from a woman between 35 and 50 years old in good health and CMV-seropositive. CDR3 region: CASSPERMSTEAFF. In nucleotides, the CDR3 is TGTGCCAGCTCCCCCGAGCGGATGAGCACTGAAGCTTTCTTT.